This entry lists 8 T cell receptor beta chains sequenced from one sample in a study of T cell responses to AZD1222 COVID-19 vaccine. Some clones are missing from TCRdb's copy, which holds only in-frame ones; the method was immunoSEQ multiplex PCR. There are 110,000 or so clones in the sample; roughly nine tenths occur only once, and over 5% lies in the top ten. This sample comprised peripheral blood, obtained on day 0 of AZD1222 vaccination. The origin of the receptors is an adult in good health.

The chain joins TRBV7-3 to TRBJ2-1, with 11 bases identical to TRBD2. The trim removed 5 bases at V and 5 bases at J, leaving 5 bases unmatched. From germline, CDR1 is SGHTA and CDR2 FQGTGA. The CDR3 covers 15 residues. Here the CDR3 DNA reads TGTGCCAGCAGCGTCTTAGCGGGAGGGCACAATGAGCAGTTCTTC. Its translation: CASSVLAGGHNEQFF.

This clone was counted only a few times. The J gene is TRBJ1-2, the V gene TRBV2; D is possibly TRBD1 (5 bases). Germline CDR1 reads SNHLY; CDR2 reads FYNNEI. Trimming removed 3 bases at V and 4 bases at J, with 15 bases between. CDR3 length: 15 amino acids. This CDR3 is CASSERGIRTYGYTF. The CDR3 coding sequence is TGTGCCAGCAGTGAGCGGGGGATCAGGACCTATGGCTACACCTTC.

V usage is TRBV29-1 and J usage is TRBJ2-5; the D gene is possibly TRBD2 (6 bases). The CDR3 spans 13 residues. Trimming stripped 6 bases from V and 5 bases from J, with 16 bases between. Germline V gives CDR1 SQVTM, CDR2 ANQGSEA. This CDR3 reads CSVWEVVGETQYF. DNA of the CDR3: TGCAGCGTGTGGGAGGTTGTCGGGGAGACCCAGTACTTC.

The chain carries TRBV24-1 and TRBJ1-2, with D perhaps matching TRBD1 (6 bases). The V end lost 3 bases, the J end lost 6 bases, and 13 bases lay between the germline ends. The CDR3 has 14 residues. Germline lookup yields CDR1 KGHDR and CDR2 SFDVKD. CDR3 protein: CATSDPGAVDGYTF. The CDR3 DNA follows: TGTGCCACCAGTGATCCGGGGGCGGTAGATGGCTACACCTTC.

V usage is TRBV5-1 and J usage is TRBJ2-5; no clear D. V was shortened by 1 base and J by 5 bases, with 9 bases between the two germline ends. CDR3 length: 13 amino acids. Looked up from germline, CDR1 is SGHRS and CDR2 is YFSETQ. CDR3 residues: CASSLRSVETQYF. CDR3 nucleotides: TGCGCCAGCAGCTTGCGGTCCGTGGAGACCCAGTACTTC.

This clone came up a few times. V is TRBV9 and J is TRBJ2-3, with D tentatively TRBD1 or TRBD2 (5 bases each). The germline CDR1 and CDR2 sequences are SGDLS and YYNGEE. V lost 2 bases to trimming and J lost 2 bases, with 15 bases between them. This CDR3 spans 16 amino acids. CDR3: CASSVLAGWNTDTQYF. The CDR3 DNA reads TGTGCCAGCAGCGTTCTAGCAGGGTGGAACACAGATACGCAGTATTTT.

The chain couples TRBV5-4 to TRBJ1-6; TRBD1 matches at 7 bases. The CDR3 consists of 15 residues. With 4 bases clipped from V and 3 bases from J, the junction kept 4 bases outside the gene matches. The germline V gene has CDR1 SGHNT and CDR2 YYREEE (reference sequence). CDR3 DNA sequence: TGTGCCAGCAGCACCGGGACAGACTATAATTCACCCCTCCACTTT. Translating it yields CASSTGTDYNSPLHF.

V usage is TRBV24-1 and J usage is TRBJ2-5; the match to TRBD1 covers 8 bases. The ends lost 4 bases at V and 11 bases at J; junction bases unmatched: 11. This CDR3 contains 14 residues. CDR1 KGHDR and CDR2 SFDVKD come from the germline V gene. The chain's CDR3 is CATSEWTGTGPQYF. CDR3 DNA sequence: TGTGCCACCAGTGAATGGACAGGGACGGGCCCTCAGTACTTC.